This T cell receptor beta chain was sequenced during a study of T cell responses to AZD1222 COVID-19 vaccine. Study details: Investigators merged groups given second doses at roughly 4 or roughly 12 weeks.

Profiling relied on immunoSEQ multiplex PCR, and the TCRdb table lists in-frame clones only, not all of them. The table shows about 260,000 clones, with over 90% occurring only once. This clone was seen just once. This receptor was identified in an adult in good health. The sequencing here drew on peripheral blood, taken on day 0 of AZD1222 vaccination.

The CDR3 reads CSLTPGYTF. CDR3 nucleotides: TGCAGCTTAACCCCCGGCTACACCTTC. This rearrangement joins TRBV20-1 to TRBJ1-2; D is ambiguous. In germline, CDR1 is DFQATT, CDR2 SNEGSKA (reference sequence). The CDR3 consists of 9 residues.